Following are 30 T cell receptor beta chains from one sample sequenced in a study of blood T cell repertoires in COVID-19. This table comes from immunoSEQ multiplex PCR, and its TCRdb copy is limited to in-frame clones, with some not included. The table shows approximately 93,000 clones, with over 70% occurring only once. Sequenced sample: peripheral blood. The source is a human donor in a cohort sampled during active COVID-19.

The CDR3 loop reads CASSHGSRRTGANVLTF. CDR3 DNA sequence: TGCGCCAGCAGCCATGGCTCTCGGAGGACTGGGGCCAACGTCCTGACTTTC. The chain carries TRBV4-1 and TRBJ2-6, with a tentative D call TRBD2 (5 bases). V shed 3 bases and J shed 2 bases, with 14 bases lying between them. CDR3 length: 17 residues. Germline V gene sequence: CDR1 MGHRA, CDR2 YSYEKL.

The chain couples TRBV3-1 (or the pseudogene TRBV3-2) to TRBJ1-4, with 9 bases aligning to TRBD1. The CDR3 runs to 15 residues. Germline values: CDR1 LGHDT, CDR2 YNNKEL (reference sequence). The trim removed 5 bases at V and 10 bases at J, leaving 11 bases unmatched. The CDR3 DNA reads TGTGCCAGCAGCGGTACGGACAGGGGTATGGGAAAACTGTTTTTT. Its translation is CASSGTDRGMGKLFF.

The V gene is TRBV7-6, the J gene TRBJ2-1, with 10 bases fitting TRBD1. CDR1 is SGHVS and CDR2 is FNYEAQ in the germline V gene. The length of the CDR3 is 20 residues. J gave up 4 bases and V 4 bases, and 19 bases lay outside the gene matches. Written as DNA, the CDR3 is TGTGCCAGCAGCTCTAGAGGGGGGACAGGGGATTGGGGAGAATACAATGAGCAGTTCTTC. Protein: CASSSRGGTGDWGEYNEQFF.

This clone was seen only a few times. The chain links TRBV5-8 to TRBJ2-7; no clear D. V was pared by 2 bases and J by 2 bases, with 5 bases between. The CDR3 loop spans 12 amino acids. CDR1 SGHTS and CDR2 YDEGEE come from the germline V gene. The CDR3 loop is CASSFRTYEQYF. CDR3 DNA sequence: TGTGCCAGCAGCTTCAGGACCTACGAGCAGTACTTC.

The chain links TRBV27 to TRBJ1-1; a weak D match, TRBD1 (5 bases). The germline CDR1 and CDR2 sequences are MNHEY and SMNVEV (reference sequence). The CDR3 is made up of 13 amino acids. The V gene lost 4 bases and the J gene lost 3 bases, with 9 bases spanning the gap. The CDR3 loop reads CASSYYRYTEAFF. In DNA, the CDR3 is TGTGCCAGCAGTTACTACAGGTACACTGAAGCTTTCTTT.

In this sample, this clone turned up a few times. The chain has TRBV6-6 and TRBJ2-7, with a weak D call TRBD1 (6 bases). The germline V gene has CDR1 MNHNY and CDR2 SVGAGI (reference sequence). This CDR3 contains 14 residues. Trimming left V 6 bases short and J 5 bases short, with 17 bases between. The CDR3 nucleotides read TGTGCCAGCAGGGGACCGGGACATGGTGACGAGCAGTACTTC. It translates to CASRGPGHGDEQYF.

V and J are TRBV27 and TRBJ2-1, with D possibly being TRBD1 (7 bases). CDR1 and CDR2 (germline): MNHEY, SMNVEV (reference sequence). Trimming took 6 bases from V and 6 from J, leaving 15 bases between them. This CDR3 comprises 14 residues. The CDR3 reads CASSRQGLLNEQFF. The CDR3 coding sequence is TGTGCCAGCAGCAGACAGGGACTCCTCAATGAGCAGTTCTTC.

The chain recombines TRBV29-1 with TRBJ2-5; D possibly corresponds to TRBD1 (6 bases). Germline-derived CDR1 and CDR2 are SQVTM and ANQGSEA. V was pared by 6 bases and J by 5 bases, with 25 bases between. The CDR3 is 16 amino acids. The CDR3 spells CSVDSMETGPTETQYF. CDR3 nucleotide sequence: TGCAGCGTCGACTCCATGGAGACAGGCCCGACGGAGACCCAGTACTTC.

CDR3: CASSQGWRGPETQYF. The CDR3 nucleotides read TGTGCCAGCAGCCAAGGGTGGCGGGGACCGGAGACCCAGTACTTC. The chain carries TRBV6-5 and TRBJ2-5; the D gene is possibly TRBD2 (6 bases). Looked up from germline, CDR1 is MNHEY and CDR2 is SVGAGI. V was pared by 6 bases and J by 5 bases, with 19 bases between. This CDR3 is 15 amino acids long.

The CDR3 spells CASSYGQGGNEKLFF. CDR3 nucleotide sequence: TGTGCCAGCAGCTACGGACAGGGGGGTAATGAAAAACTGTTTTTT. The rearrangement uses TRBV5-4 and TRBJ1-4, with 10 bases aligning to TRBD1. Germline CDR1 and CDR2: SGHNT and YYREEE (reference sequence). The CDR3 covers 15 residues. The junction had 3 bases not matched to a gene; V was cut back by 3 bases and J by 4 bases. The whole variable domain, filled in from reference TRBV5-4 and TRBJ1-4, reads ETGVTQSPTHLIKTRGQQVTLRCSSQSGHNTVSWYQQALGQGPQFIFQYYREEENGRGNFPPRFSGLQFPNYSSELNVNALELDDSALYLCASSYGQGGNEKLFFGSGTQLSVL.

This clone was found a few times. The rearrangement joins TRBV3-1 (or the pseudogene TRBV3-2) to TRBJ1-1; the D gene is possibly TRBD1 (5 bases). V was clipped by 2 bases and J by 5 bases, with 15 bases between them. CDR3 length equals 15 residues. The germline V gene encodes CDR1 LGHDT and CDR2 YNNKEL (reference sequence). The CDR3 spells CASSQSPLGGTEAFF. The CDR3 coding sequence is TGTGCCAGCAGCCAAAGTCCCTTGGGGGGGACTGAAGCTTTCTTT.

The CDR3, as DNA: TGTGCCAGCTCAGAGCAAGGGGGCAGGGGCTACACCTTC. Protein product: CASSEQGGRGYTF. V usage is TRBV18 and J usage is TRBJ1-2; 7 bases line up with TRBD1. The CDR3 has 13 amino acids. Germline V gene data show CDR1 as KGHSH and CDR2 as LQKENI. Germline trimming cut 5 bases from V and 8 bases from J; bases unmatched to any gene: 8.

The rearrangement links TRBV3-1 (or the pseudogene TRBV3-2) to TRBJ2-7, with TRBD2 identical over 12 bases. This CDR3 spans 17 amino acids. Germline CDR1 and CDR2: LGHDT and YNNKEL (reference sequence). V lost 3 bases to trimming and J lost 2 bases; unmatched junction nucleotides: 8. CDR3 coding DNA: TGTGCCAGCAGCCAGGGGACTAGCGGGCGGATTGCCTACGAGCAGTACTTC. Translating gives CASSQGTSGRIAYEQYF.

The rearrangement joins TRBV4-1 to TRBJ2-4, with TRBD2 matching over 14 bases. V was clipped by 4 bases and J by 6 bases; unmatched bases: 8. This CDR3 has 17 amino acids. CDR1 MGHRA and CDR2 YSYEKL come from the germline V gene. DNA for the CDR3: TGCGCCAGCAGCCGTATCCAGACTAGCGGGAGGGGAAACATTCAGTACTTC. This codes for CASSRIQTSGRGNIQYF.

The chain employs TRBV18 and TRBJ1-5, with TRBD1 matching over 7 bases. Germline CDR1 is KGHSH and CDR2 is LQKENI. J gave up 5 bases and V 8 bases, and 3 bases lay outside the gene matches. The CDR3 loop spans 12 amino acids. The CDR3: CASNTGDQPQHF. The CDR3 DNA sequence: TGTGCCAGCAATACAGGGGATCAGCCCCAGCATTTT.

V and J are TRBV7-9 and TRBJ2-7; 7 bases fit TRBD1. Germline CDR1 is SEHNR and CDR2 is FQNEAQ (reference sequence). The J segment lost 6 bases and the V segment lost 4 bases, leaving 0 bases of the junction unmatched. CDR3 size: 11 residues. CDR3 sequence: CASSSGGEQYF. CDR3 sequence (DNA): TGTGCCAGCAGCTCAGGGGGCGAGCAGTACTTC.

This chain links TRBV3-1 (or the pseudogene TRBV3-2) with TRBJ2-1; D is undetermined. V lost 2 bases, J lost 5 bases, and 10 bases lay in between. The V gene's germline CDR1 is LGHDT and CDR2 YNNKEL (reference sequence). The CDR3 extends over 14 amino acids. This CDR3 is CASSQFASNNEQFF. The CDR3 DNA follows: TGTGCCAGCAGCCAATTCGCCAGTAACAATGAGCAGTTCTTC.

The V gene is TRBV28, the J gene TRBJ2-1, with a tentative D call TRBD2 (6 bases). The V end lost 4 bases, the J end lost 3 bases, and 16 bases lay between the germline ends. The CDR3 consists of 16 residues. Per the germline V gene, CDR1 is MDHEN and CDR2 is SYDVKM. Written as DNA, the CDR3 is TGTGCCAGCAGTTCCCCTTCGGGCGGGGACTACAATGAGCAGTTCTTC. Its translation: CASSSPSGGDYNEQFF.

CDR3 sequence (DNA): TGTGCCAGCAGTTTATATGGGTCAGGCGTGGAAAAACTGTTTTTT. Amino acids: CASSLYGSGVEKLFF. J is TRBJ1-4 and V is TRBV28; D call uncertain. From germline, CDR1 is MDHEN and CDR2 SYDVKM. CDR3 size: 15 residues. V was shortened by 1 base and J by 8 bases, with 14 bases between the two germline ends. The full variable domain, in which reference TRBV28 and TRBJ1-4 provide the parts outside the CDR3, is DVKVTQSSRYLVKRTGEKVFLECVQDMDHENMFWYRQDPGLGLRLIYFSYDVKMKEKGDIPEGYSVSREKKERFSLILESASTNQTSMYLCASSLYGSGVEKLFFGSGTQLSVL.

The V gene is TRBV6-1, the J gene TRBJ1-3, with D unresolved. The CDR3 is 17 amino acids. CDR1 and CDR2 (germline): MNHNS, SASEGT. Trimming stripped 0 bases from V and 0 bases from J, with 12 bases between. Here the CDR3 DNA reads TGTGCCAGCAGTGAAGCGCGATGGTCCGCCTCTGGAAACACCATATATTTT. Residues: CASSEARWSASGNTIYF.

V and J are TRBV6-5 and TRBJ1-1; D is uncertain. The CDR3 spans 10 residues. The V end lost 8 bases, the J end lost 6 bases, and 7 bases lay between the germline ends. The germline CDR1 and CDR2 sequences are MNHEY and SVGAGI. The CDR3 region has the DNA TGTGCCAGCCGAGATCCTGAAGCTTTCTTT. Its translation: CASRDPEAFF.

J is TRBJ2-6 and V is TRBV4-2; D ambiguous. V was shortened by 0 bases and J by 0 bases, with 3 bases between the two germline ends. This CDR3 contains 15 residues. Germline CDR1 and CDR2: LGHNA and YNFKEQ. The CDR3: CASSQDHSGANVLTF. CDR3 sequence (DNA): TGTGCCAGCAGCCAAGATCACTCTGGGGCCAACGTCCTGACTTTC.

V usage is TRBV24-1 and J usage is TRBJ2-2; 7 bases match TRBD2. Germline CDR1 reads KGHDR; CDR2 reads SFDVKD. The CDR3 covers 17 residues. J was trimmed by 6 bases and V by 3 bases; bases with no gene match: 12. The chain's CDR3 is CATSDPRGASGPGELFF. The DNA for the CDR3 is TGTGCCACCAGTGATCCGAGAGGGGCTAGCGGACCCGGGGAGCTGTTTTTT.

The V and J genes are TRBV3-1 (or the pseudogene TRBV3-2) and TRBJ2-3; D gene uncertain. This CDR3 has 15 residues. V shed 1 base and J shed 4 bases, with 12 bases lying between them. CDR1 and CDR2 from the germline V gene are LGHDT and YNNKEL (reference sequence). The chain's CDR3 is CASSQGSQVADTQYF. The CDR3 DNA reads TGTGCCAGCAGCCAAGGATCCCAGGTCGCAGATACGCAGTATTTT.

The chain's CDR3 is CASSTLGGIFNYGYTF. The DNA of the CDR3 is TGTGCCAGCAGTACCTTGGGGGGGATCTTTAACTATGGCTACACCTTC. The chain carries TRBV28 and TRBJ1-2; D perhaps matches TRBD1 (5 bases). This CDR3 region has 16 residues. V lost 5 bases to trimming and J lost 1 base, with 17 bases between them. Germline values: CDR1 MDHEN, CDR2 SYDVKM.

The chain links TRBV19 to TRBJ1-5; 9 nucleotides match TRBD1. The CDR3 spans 16 residues. The ends lost 9 bases at V and 0 bases at J; junction bases unmatched: 9. Germline V CDR1 and CDR2: LNHDA, SQIVND (reference sequence). This CDR3 reads CASRRDRVYSNQPQHF. CDR3 DNA: TGTGCCAGCCGTCGGGACAGGGTCTATAGCAATCAGCCCCAGCATTTT.

V and J are TRBV19 and TRBJ2-7, with 11 bases that match TRBD1. Germline assignment: CDR1 LNHDA and CDR2 SQIVND (reference sequence). CDR3 length equals 15 residues. Germline trimming cut 10 bases from V and 4 bases from J; bases unmatched to any gene: 12. As DNA, the CDR3 is TGTGCCACCACATCGGGGACAGGGGGTGGATACGAGCAGTACTTC. Translated, it gives CATTSGTGGGYEQYF. Supplemented by reference TRBV19 and TRBJ2-7, the full variable domain reads DGGITQSPKYLFRKEGQNVTLSCEQNLNHDAMYWYRQDPGQGLRLIYYSQIVNDFQKGDIAEGYSVSREKKESFPLTVTSAQKNPTAFYLCATTSGTGGGYEQYFGPGTRLTVT.

The chain carries TRBV27 and TRBJ2-7; 9 bases are shared with TRBD1. V shed 4 bases, J shed 7 bases, and the junction held 5 bases outside the gene matches. This CDR3 is 13 amino acids long. CDR1 is MNHEY and CDR2 is SMNVEV in the germline V gene (reference sequence). CDR3 sequence reads: CASSYLQGAEQYF. The DNA of the CDR3 is TGTGCCAGCAGTTACTTACAGGGGGCAGAGCAGTACTTC.

The chain joins TRBV4-1 to TRBJ1-2, with 9 bases lining up with TRBD1. V was clipped by 7 bases and J by 7 bases; unmatched bases: 16. Germline V gene data show CDR1 as MGHRA and CDR2 as YSYEKL. This CDR3 contains 16 residues. CDR3 protein: CASNPSGTGIRGGYTF. The CDR3 DNA follows: TGCGCCAGCAACCCGTCCGGGACAGGGATACGGGGTGGCTACACCTTC.

This clone is judged medium-sized. The gene calls are TRBV27 and TRBJ1-2, with TRBD1 identical over 8 bases. The ends lost 7 bases at V and 9 bases at J; junction bases unmatched: 16. The CDR3 has 15 residues. Germline lookup yields CDR1 MNHEY and CDR2 SMNVEV (reference sequence). In DNA form, the CDR3 reads TGTGCCAGCACCAAGACAGGGGCTAATACAGGCCGCTACACCTTC. It codes for CASTKTGANTGRYTF.